This TCR beta chain came from a study of blood T cell repertoires in COVID-19. Libraries were prepared by immunoSEQ multiplex PCR; TCRdb keeps only in-frame clonotypes and omits some of them. This table holds 200,000 to 250,000 clones, about 82% found once. This CDR3 has 16 amino acids. CDR1 MGHRA and CDR2 YSYEKL come from the germline V gene. J lost 0 bases, V lost 3 bases, and 7 bases had no gene match. This receptor was identified in a man older than 75 with acute or convalescent COVID-19. This chain joins TRBV4-1 and TRBJ2-5, with TRBD2 identical over 7 bases. Material: peripheral blood. CDR3 bases: TGCGCCAGCAGCCATAGCAGCGGGGTTTACCAAGAGACCCAGTACTTC. This gives the protein CASSHSSGVYQETQYF.